This T cell receptor (beta chain) was identified in a study of blood T cell repertoires in COVID-19. Sequenced by immunoSEQ multiplex PCR; TCRdb stores in-frame clones only, minus some. The profile shows about 360,000 clones, around 87% of them singletons. Germline V lookup: CDR1 SQVTM, CDR2 ANQGSEA. CDR3 length equals 12 residues. Trimming took off 6 bases at V and 8 bases at J, with 16 bases between the two ends. Material for sequencing was peripheral blood. This rearrangement joins TRBV29-1 to TRBJ1-2, with unresolved D. This clonotype was obtained from a human donor in a cohort sampled during active COVID-19. In DNA, the CDR3 is TGCAGCGTAGATACCCCAGACGGGGGCTACACCTTC. Translation: CSVDTPDGGYTF.